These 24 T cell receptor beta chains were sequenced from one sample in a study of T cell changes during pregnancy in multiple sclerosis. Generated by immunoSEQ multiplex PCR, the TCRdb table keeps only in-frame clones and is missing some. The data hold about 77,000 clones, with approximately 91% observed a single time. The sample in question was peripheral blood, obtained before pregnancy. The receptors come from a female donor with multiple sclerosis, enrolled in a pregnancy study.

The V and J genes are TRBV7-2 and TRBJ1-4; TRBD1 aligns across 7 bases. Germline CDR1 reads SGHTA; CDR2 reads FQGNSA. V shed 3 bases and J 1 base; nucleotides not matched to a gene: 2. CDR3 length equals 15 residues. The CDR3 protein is CASSFTGETNEKLFF. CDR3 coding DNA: TGTGCCAGCAGCTTTACAGGGGAAACTAATGAAAAACTGTTTTTT.

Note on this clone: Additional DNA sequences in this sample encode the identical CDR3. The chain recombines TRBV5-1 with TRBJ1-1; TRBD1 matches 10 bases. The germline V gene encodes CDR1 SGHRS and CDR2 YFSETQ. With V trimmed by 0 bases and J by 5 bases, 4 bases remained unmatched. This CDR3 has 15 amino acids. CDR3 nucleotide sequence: TGCGCCAGCAGCTTGGCCGGACAGGGGGGGACTGAAGCTTTCTTT. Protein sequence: CASSLAGQGGTEAFF.

The CDR3: CASSLVTGRGEKLFF. CDR3 sequence (DNA): TGCGCCAGCAGCTTGGTTACGGGGAGGGGTGAAAAACTGTTTTTT. The V and J genes are TRBV5-1 and TRBJ1-4; D might be TRBD1 (5 bases). The germline V gene encodes CDR1 SGHRS and CDR2 YFSETQ. The CDR3 is 15 amino acids. Trimming cost V 0 bases and J 7 bases, with 13 bases left between them.

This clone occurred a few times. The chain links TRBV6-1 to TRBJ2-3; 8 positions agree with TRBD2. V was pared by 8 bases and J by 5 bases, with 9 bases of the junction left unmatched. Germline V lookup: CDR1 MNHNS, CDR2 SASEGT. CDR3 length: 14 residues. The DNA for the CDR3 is TGTGCCAGCTCGACCGGGACTAGTGGAGATACGCAGTATTTT. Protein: CASSTGTSGDTQYF.

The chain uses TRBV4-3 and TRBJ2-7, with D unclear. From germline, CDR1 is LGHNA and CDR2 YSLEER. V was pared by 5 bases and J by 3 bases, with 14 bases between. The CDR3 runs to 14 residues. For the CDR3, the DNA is TGCGCCAGCAGCGAACGTCACGAGAGCTACGAGCAGTACTTC. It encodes CASSERHESYEQYF.

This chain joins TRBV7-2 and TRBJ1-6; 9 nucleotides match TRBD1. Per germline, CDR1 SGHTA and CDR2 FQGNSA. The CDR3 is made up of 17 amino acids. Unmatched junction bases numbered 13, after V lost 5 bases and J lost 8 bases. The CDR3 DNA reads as TGTGCCAGCAGCCCGAACTCCGGGACAGGGTGGTATTCACCCCTCCACTTT. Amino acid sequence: CASSPNSGTGWYSPLHF.

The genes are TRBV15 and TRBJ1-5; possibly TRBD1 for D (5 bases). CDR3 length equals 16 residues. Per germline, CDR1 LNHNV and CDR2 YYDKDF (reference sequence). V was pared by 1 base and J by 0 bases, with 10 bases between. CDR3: CATSRGRQNSNQPQHF. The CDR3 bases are TGTGCCACCAGCAGAGGGAGACAGAATAGCAATCAGCCCCAGCATTTT.

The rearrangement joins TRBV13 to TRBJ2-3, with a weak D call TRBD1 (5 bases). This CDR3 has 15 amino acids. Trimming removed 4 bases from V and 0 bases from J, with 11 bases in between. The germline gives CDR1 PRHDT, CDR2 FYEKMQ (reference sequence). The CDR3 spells CASSYSGRSTDTQYF. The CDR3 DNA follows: TGTGCCAGCAGCTATTCAGGGCGCAGCACAGATACGCAGTATTTT.

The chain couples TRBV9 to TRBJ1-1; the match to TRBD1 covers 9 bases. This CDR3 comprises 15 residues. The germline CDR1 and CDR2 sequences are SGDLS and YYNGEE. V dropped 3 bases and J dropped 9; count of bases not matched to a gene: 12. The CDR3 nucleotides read TGTGCCAGCAGCGCCCGAAACGGGACAGGGCGGAAAGCTTTCTTT. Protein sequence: CASSARNGTGRKAFF.

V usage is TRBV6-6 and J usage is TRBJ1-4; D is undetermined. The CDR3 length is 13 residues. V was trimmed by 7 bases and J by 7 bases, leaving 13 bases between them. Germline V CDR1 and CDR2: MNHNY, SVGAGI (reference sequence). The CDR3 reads CASNSRYIEKLFF. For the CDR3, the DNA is TGTGCCAGCAACTCCAGGTATATTGAAAAACTGTTTTTT.

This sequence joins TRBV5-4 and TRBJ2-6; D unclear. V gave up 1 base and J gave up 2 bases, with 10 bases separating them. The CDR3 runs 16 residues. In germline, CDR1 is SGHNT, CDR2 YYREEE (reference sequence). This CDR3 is CASSLPGVPGANVLTF. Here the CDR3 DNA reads TGTGCCAGCAGCTTGCCCGGTGTTCCTGGGGCCAACGTCCTGACTTTC.

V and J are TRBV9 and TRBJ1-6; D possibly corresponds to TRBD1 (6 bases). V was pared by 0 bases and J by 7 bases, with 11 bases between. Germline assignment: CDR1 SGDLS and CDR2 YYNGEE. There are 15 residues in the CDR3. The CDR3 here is CASSVEGQDNSPLHF. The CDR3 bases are TGTGCCAGCAGCGTAGAGGGACAAGACAATTCACCCCTCCACTTT.

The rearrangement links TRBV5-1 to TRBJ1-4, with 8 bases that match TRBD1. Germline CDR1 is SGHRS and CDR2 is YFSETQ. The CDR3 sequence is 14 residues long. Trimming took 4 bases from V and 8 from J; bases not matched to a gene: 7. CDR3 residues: CASSPMTGEEKLFF. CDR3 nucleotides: TGCGCCAGCAGCCCTATGACAGGGGAAGAAAAACTGTTTTTT.

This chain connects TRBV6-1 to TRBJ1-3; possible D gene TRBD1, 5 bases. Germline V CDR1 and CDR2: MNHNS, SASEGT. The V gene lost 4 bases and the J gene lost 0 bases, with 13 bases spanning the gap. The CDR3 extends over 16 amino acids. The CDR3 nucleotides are TGTGCCAGCAGTGCGTCCGCGGGGGACTCTGGAAACACCATATATTTT. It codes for CASSASAGDSGNTIYF.

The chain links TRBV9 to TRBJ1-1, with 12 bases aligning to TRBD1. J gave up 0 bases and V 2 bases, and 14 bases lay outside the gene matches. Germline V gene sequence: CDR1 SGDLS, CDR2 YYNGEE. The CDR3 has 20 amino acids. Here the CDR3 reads CASSVGTGGYLVRLNTEAFF. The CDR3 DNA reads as TGTGCCAGCAGCGTTGGGACAGGGGGCTACTTAGTGCGTTTGAACACTGAAGCTTTCTTT.

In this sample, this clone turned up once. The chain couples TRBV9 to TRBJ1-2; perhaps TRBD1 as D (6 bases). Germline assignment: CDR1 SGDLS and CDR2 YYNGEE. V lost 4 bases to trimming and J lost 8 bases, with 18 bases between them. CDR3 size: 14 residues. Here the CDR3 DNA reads TGTGCCAGCAGCCCCAGGGACAATTTGGGCGGCTACACCTTC. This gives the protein CASSPRDNLGGYTF.

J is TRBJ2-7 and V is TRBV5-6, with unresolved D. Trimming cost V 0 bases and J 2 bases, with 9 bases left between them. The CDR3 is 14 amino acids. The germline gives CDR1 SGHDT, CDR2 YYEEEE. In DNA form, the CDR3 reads TGTGCCAGCAGCTTGGAGGCGCAGGCCTACGAGCAGTACTTC. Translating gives CASSLEAQAYEQYF.

CDR3 in DNA: TGTGCCAGCAGCTCCGGGACAGGGTTTTCGAACACTGAAGCTTTCTTT. Its translation: CASSSGTGFSNTEAFF. V is TRBV7-6 and J is TRBJ1-1, with TRBD1 matching over 9 bases. Germline assignment: CDR1 SGHVS and CDR2 FNYEAQ. The V gene end was trimmed by 4 bases and the J gene end by 1 base; junction bases not matched to a gene: 7. There are 16 residues in the CDR3. Together with reference TRBV7-6 and TRBJ1-1, the CDR3 gives the full variable domain: GAGVSQSPRYKVTKRGQDVALRCDPISGHVSLYWYRQALGQGPEFLTYFNYEAQQDKSGLPNDRFSAERPEGSISTLTIQRTEQRDSAMYRCASSSGTGFSNTEAFFGQGTRLTVV.

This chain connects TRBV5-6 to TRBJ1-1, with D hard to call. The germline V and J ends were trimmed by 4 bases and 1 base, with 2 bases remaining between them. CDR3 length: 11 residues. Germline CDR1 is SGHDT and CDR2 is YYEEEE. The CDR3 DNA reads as TGTGCCAGCAGCCAGAACACTGAAGCTTTCTTT. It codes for CASSQNTEAFF.

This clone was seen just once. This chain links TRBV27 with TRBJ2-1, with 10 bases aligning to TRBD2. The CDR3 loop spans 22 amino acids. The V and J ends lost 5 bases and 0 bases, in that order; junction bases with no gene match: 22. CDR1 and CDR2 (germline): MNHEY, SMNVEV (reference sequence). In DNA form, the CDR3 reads TGTGCCAGCAGTGGTCGGCGGTTGTTGTTAGCGGGGGGCCTGAGCTCCTACAATGAGCAGTTCTTC. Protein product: CASSGRRLLLAGGLSSYNEQFF.

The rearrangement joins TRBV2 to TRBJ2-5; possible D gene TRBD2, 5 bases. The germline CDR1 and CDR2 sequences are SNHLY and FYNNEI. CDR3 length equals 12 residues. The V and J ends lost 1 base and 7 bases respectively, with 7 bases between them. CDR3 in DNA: TGTGCCAGCAGTGAAGTGGCGGGGACCCAGTACTTC. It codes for CASSEVAGTQYF.

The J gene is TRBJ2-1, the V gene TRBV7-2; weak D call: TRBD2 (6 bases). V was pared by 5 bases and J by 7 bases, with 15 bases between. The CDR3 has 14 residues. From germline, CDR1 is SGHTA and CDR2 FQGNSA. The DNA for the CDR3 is TGTGCCAGCAGCCAAGCATGGGGGAGGAATGAGCAGTTCTTC. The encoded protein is CASSQAWGRNEQFF.

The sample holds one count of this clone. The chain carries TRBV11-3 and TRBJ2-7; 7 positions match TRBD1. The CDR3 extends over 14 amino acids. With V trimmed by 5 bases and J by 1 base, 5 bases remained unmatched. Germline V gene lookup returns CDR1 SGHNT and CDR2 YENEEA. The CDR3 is CASSLSGQSYEQYF. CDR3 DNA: TGTGCCAGCAGCCTGTCGGGACAGTCCTACGAGCAGTACTTC.

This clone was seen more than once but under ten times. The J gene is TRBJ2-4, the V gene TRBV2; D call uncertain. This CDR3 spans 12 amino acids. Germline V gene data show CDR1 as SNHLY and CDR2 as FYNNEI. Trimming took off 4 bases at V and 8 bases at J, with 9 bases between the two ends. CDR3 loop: CASSVVSDIQYF. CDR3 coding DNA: TGTGCCAGCAGTGTAGTTTCGGACATTCAGTACTTC.